Below, one T cell receptor (beta chain) is given with its context. Its cognate antigen is unknown. The assay was immunoSEQ multiplex PCR, and TCRdb's table has in-frame clones only and misses some. This table has 2,500 to 3,000 clones, around 49% appearing once. Trimming removed 4 bases from V and 1 base from J, with 17 bases in between. The CDR3 is 17 residues long. CDR1 and CDR2 (germline): LGHNA, YNFKEQ. This entry is derived from a study of coeliac disease. For the study at large: Without high-resolution HLA typing, biased TRBV7-2 usage was queried. Study-level points and caveats: Few TRB amino acid sequences were shared between samples; most were unique.

This receptor was identified in a man aged 55 to 70 with celiac disease on a gluten-free diet. The specimen sequenced was intraepithelial lymphocytes from the gut. The chain carries TRBV4-2 and TRBJ2-1; maybe TRBD2 (6 bases). CDR3 residues: CASSPQGSGRSYNEQFF. CDR3 DNA: TGTGCCAGCAGCCCCCAAGGTAGCGGCCGGTCCTACAATGAGCAGTTCTTC.